These 10 T cell receptor beta chains came from one sample sequenced in a study of cytomegalovirus exposure and HLA in healthy donors. The PCR used 60 Vbeta and 13 Jbeta primers. Generated by immunoSEQ multiplex PCR, the TCRdb table keeps only in-frame clones and is missing some. The table includes some 130,000 clones, about 80% detected once. The specimen sequenced was PBMCs. The receptors come from a male donor in good health and CMV-seropositive.

This chain joins TRBV7-6 and TRBJ2-5; D is ambiguous. The CDR3 has 12 amino acids. V lost 2 bases to trimming and J lost 6 bases, with 7 bases between them. Per the germline V gene, CDR1 is SGHVS and CDR2 is FNYEAQ. The chain's CDR3 is CASSLPGQTQYF. In DNA, the CDR3 is TGTGCCAGCAGCTTACCGGGTCAGACCCAGTACTTC.

This chain connects TRBV7-9 to TRBJ1-5; 9 nucleotides align to TRBD1. J lost 5 bases, V lost 5 bases, and 7 bases had no gene match. The CDR3 runs 15 residues. CDR1 and CDR2 from the germline V gene are SEHNR and FQNEAQ (reference sequence). In DNA form, the CDR3 reads TGTGCCAGCAGCCCACAGGGGGCGAACGATCAGCCCCAGCATTTT. It codes for CASSPQGANDQPQHF.

The rearrangement uses TRBV5-1 and TRBJ2-7, with TRBD1 matching over 10 bases. CDR1 SGHRS and CDR2 YFSETQ come from the germline V gene. The CDR3 loop spans 15 amino acids. V trimming: 3 bases; J trimming: 5 bases; junction bases outside the gene matches: 8. The CDR3 DNA follows: TGCGCCAGCAGCTGGGCCGACAGGGGGCTCGACGAGCAGTACTTC. Translated, it gives CASSWADRGLDEQYF.

V and J are TRBV7-3 and TRBJ2-1; 9 bases fit TRBD2. J gave up 5 bases and V 4 bases, and 6 bases lay outside the gene matches. The length of the CDR3 is 15 residues. The germline V gene encodes CDR1 SGHTA and CDR2 FQGTGA. CDR3 DNA: TGTGCCAGCAGCTCCGGGACTAGCAAGCACAATGAGCAGTTCTTC. Translated: CASSSGTSKHNEQFF.

The V call is TRBV9, the J call TRBJ2-5, with 9 nucleotides matching TRBD2. Losses at the gene ends were 0 bases for V and 9 bases for J; bases not matched to a gene: 6. Germline loops: CDR1 SGDLS, CDR2 YYNGEE. This CDR3 region has 14 residues. The CDR3 DNA reads as TGTGCCAGCAGCGTAGGGCTAGCGGGGCAGCCCCAGTACTTC. Protein product: CASSVGLAGQPQYF.

The rearrangement links TRBV19 to TRBJ1-3; the D is unclear. The CDR3 is made up of 14 amino acids. Germline-derived CDR1 and CDR2 are LNHDA and SQIVND (reference sequence). V gave up 5 bases and J gave up 0 bases, with 8 bases separating them. CDR3 sequence: CASSDTSSGNTIYF. The CDR3, as DNA: TGTGCCAGTAGTGATACTAGCTCTGGAAACACCATATATTTT.

Only a few counts were recorded for this clone. V and J are TRBV14 and TRBJ2-7, with 14 bases aligning to TRBD2. The V gene's germline CDR1 is SGHDN and CDR2 FVKESK. With 0 bases clipped from V and 7 bases from J, the junction kept 8 bases outside the gene matches. The length of the CDR3 is 17 residues. CDR3 amino acids: CASSQDLGLAGAREQYF. Written as DNA, the CDR3 is TGTGCCAGCAGCCAAGACCTGGGACTAGCGGGGGCGAGGGAGCAGTACTTC.

The chain couples TRBV27 to TRBJ2-3, with D tentatively TRBD2 (6 bases). CDR3 length equals 16 residues. V dropped 2 bases and J dropped 0 bases, with 12 bases sitting between them. Germline assignment: CDR1 MNHEY and CDR2 SMNVEV (reference sequence). CDR3: CASSLEYAGSTDTQYF. The CDR3 DNA follows: TGTGCCAGCAGTTTAGAGTATGCGGGAAGCACAGATACGCAGTATTTT.

The chain recombines TRBV5-1 with TRBJ2-6; 9 bases map to TRBD1. Germline V gene lookup returns CDR1 SGHRS and CDR2 YFSETQ. This CDR3 has 18 amino acids. With 1 base clipped from V and 0 bases from J, the junction kept 5 bases outside the gene matches. The CDR3 bases are TGCGCCAGCAGCTTGTCGGGACAGGGAGGCTCTGGGGCCAACGTCCTGACTTTC. Residues: CASSLSGQGGSGANVLTF.

The chain has TRBV6-5 and TRBJ2-7; TRBD2 aligns across 7 bases. The germline V gene encodes CDR1 MNHEY and CDR2 SVGAGI. This CDR3 comprises 15 residues. The ends lost 1 base at V and 6 bases at J; junction bases unmatched: 9. The CDR3 DNA is TGTGCCAGCAGTTACTTCGGAGGGAGGGCCACCGAGCAGTACTTC. Protein: CASSYFGGRATEQYF.